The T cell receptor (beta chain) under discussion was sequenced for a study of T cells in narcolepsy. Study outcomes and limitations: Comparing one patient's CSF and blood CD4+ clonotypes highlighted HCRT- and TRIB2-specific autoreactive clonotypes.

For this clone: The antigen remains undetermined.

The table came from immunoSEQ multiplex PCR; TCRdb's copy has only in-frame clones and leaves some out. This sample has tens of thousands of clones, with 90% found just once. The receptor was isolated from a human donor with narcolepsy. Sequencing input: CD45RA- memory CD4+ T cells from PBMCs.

CDR3 in DNA: TGTGCCAGCAGTGAACGGGGGTGGGACACCGGGGAGCTGTTTTTT. It specifies CASSERGWDTGELFF. The chain recombines TRBV2 with TRBJ2-2; TRBD2 might be the D (6 bases). Germline values: CDR1 SNHLY, CDR2 FYNNEI. This CDR3 region has 15 residues. Trimming stripped 2 bases from V and 3 bases from J, with 10 bases between.